The T cell receptor beta chain under discussion was sequenced for a study of blood T cell repertoires in COVID-19. In germline, CDR1 is DFQATT, CDR2 SNEGSKA (reference sequence). Trimming pared 4 bases from V and 6 bases from J, leaving 8 bases between. The length of the CDR3 is 11 residues. The table came from immunoSEQ multiplex PCR; TCRdb's copy has only in-frame clones and leaves some out. The data show around 89,000 clones, 70% to 90% seen once. The sequence derives from a man between 60 and 75 years old with acute or convalescent COVID-19. The chain uses TRBV20-1 and TRBJ2-3; possibly TRBD2 for D (6 bases). Specimen: peripheral blood. CDR3 residues: CSATAGDTQYF. DNA of the CDR3: TGCAGTGCTACCGCGGGGGATACGCAGTATTTT.